These T cell receptor beta chains were read from a single sample in a study of blood T cell repertoires in COVID-19. The table came from immunoSEQ multiplex PCR; TCRdb's copy has only in-frame clones and leaves some out. This repertoire shows 97,000 or so clones, about 86% found once; its top ten account for 4.1%. Material for sequencing was peripheral blood. The receptor set was obtained from a man aged 55-75 years with acute or convalescent COVID-19. Both conserved end residues are part of each CDR3. Fields, in order: clone size, D gene, V gene, J gene, CDR3 protein, CDR3 DNA. The D gene is left open where the match is weak. The listing skips clone size in some rows; elsewhere it reads once, few, many or a size class.

>once|-|TRBV4-3|TRBJ1-5
CASSQETPPSNQPQHF
TGCGCCAGCAGCCAAGAGACACCGCCTAGCAATCAGCCCCAGCATTTT
>once|-|TRBV6-5|TRBJ1-2
CASIPGLNYGYTF
TGTGCCAGTATTCCGGGACTTAACTATGGCTACACCTTC
>-|-|TRBV5-6|TRBJ2-3
CASSLLNLGRFSTDTQYF
TGTGCCAGCAGCTTATTAAATTTGGGGCGGTTTAGCACAGATACGCAGTATTTT
>-|-|TRBV5-6|TRBJ1-2
CASSLGGRVNYGYTF
TGTGCCAGCAGCTTGGGGGGCCGAGTTAACTATGGCTACACCTTC
>-|-|TRBV18|TRBJ2-5
CASSPPAEAETQYF
TGTGCCAGCTCACCCCCTGCTGAGGCAGAGACCCAGTACTTC
>few|TRBD1|TRBV27|TRBJ2-4
CASSSTGGANIQYF
TGTGCCAGCAGTTCGACAGGGGGCGCAAACATTCAGTACTTC
>-|TRBD1|TRBV30|TRBJ1-6
CAWSLLAGTGDNSPLHF
TGTGCCTGGAGTCTTCTCGCCGGGACAGGGGATAATTCACCCCTCCACTTT
>-|-|TRBV11-2|TRBJ1-2
CASSAALRGTF
TGTGCCAGCAGCGCCGCCCTTAGGGGCACCTTC
>-|-|TRBV21-1|TRBJ2-7
CASSPLVGLSVEQYF
TGTGCCAGCAGCCCCCTTGTGGGCCTAAGTGTCGAGCAGTACTTC
>-|-|TRBV4-3|TRBJ2-3
CASSQNGRTDTQYF
TGCGCCAGCAGCCAAAATGGGAGGACAGATACGCAGTATTTT
>-|TRBD2|TRBV5-4|TRBJ2-6
CASSLAGAPGRAGANVLTF
TGTGCCAGCAGCTTGGCTGGCGCTCCCGGGAGGGCTGGGGCCAACGTCCTGACTTTC
>-|-|TRBV19|TRBJ1-5
CAIAGGPGQPQHF
TGTGCCATCGCGGGGGGCCCAGGTCAGCCCCAGCATTTT
>few|-|TRBV11-2|TRBJ1-2
CASSLVQGGGYGYTF
TGTGCCAGCAGCTTAGTCCAGGGAGGAGGATATGGCTACACCTTC
>-|TRBD2|TRBV9|TRBJ2-3
CASSAYHGLAGSTDTQYF
TGTGCCAGCAGCGCCTACCACGGACTAGCGGGGAGCACAGATACGCAGTATTTT
>-|TRBD2|TRBV5-6|TRBJ2-2
CASSSSGSWNTGELFF
TGTGCCAGCAGCAGTAGCGGGTCCTGGAACACCGGGGAGCTGTTTTTT
>-|-|TRBV7-6|TRBJ2-5
CASSLRGDGETQYF
TGTGCCAGCAGCCTCAGGGGGGATGGAGAGACCCAGTACTTC
>-|TRBD1|TRBV7-9|TRBJ1-3
CASSGGQSGSGNTIYF
TGTGCCAGCAGCGGGGGACAGTCCGGCTCTGGAAACACCATATATTTT
>few|-|TRBV28|TRBJ2-3
CASSSQGTQYF
TGTGCCAGCAGTTCCCAGGGTACGCAGTATTTT
>few|-|TRBV6-1|TRBJ1-6
CASSERGGDNSPLHF
TGTGCCAGCAGTGAACGAGGGGGGGATAATTCACCCCTCCACTTT
>-|-|TRBV7-3|TRBJ2-1
CASSLNGGMVNEQFF
TGTGCCAGCAGCTTAAACGGGGGAATGGTAAATGAGCAGTTCTTC
>-|TRBD2|TRBV12-3/TRBV12-4|TRBJ2-3
CASSPAGADTQYF
TGTGCCAGCAGCCCCGCGGGGGCAGATACGCAGTATTTT
>few|-|TRBV19|TRBJ2-3
CASSIVGAADTQYF
TGTGCCAGTAGTATAGTGGGGGCTGCAGATACGCAGTATTTT
>-|-|TRBV19|TRBJ2-1
CASSSTTGSSYNEQFF
TGTGCCAGTAGTTCTACTACTGGAAGCTCCTACAATGAGCAGTTCTTC
>-|-|TRBV9|TRBJ1-1
CASSVEVDTEAFF
TGTGCCAGCAGCGTTGAGGTAGACACTGAAGCTTTCTTT
>-|TRBD2|TRBV5-1|TRBJ2-3
CASSDPSGTDTQYF
TGCGCCAGCAGCGACCCTAGCGGGACAGATACGCAGTATTTT
>once|TRBD2|TRBV30|TRBJ2-7
CAWRERGGTYEQYF
TGTGCCTGGAGGGAGCGCGGGGGGACCTACGAGCAGTACTTC
>-|-|TRBV6-2/TRBV6-3|TRBJ2-1
CASSFRGVYNEQFF
TGTGCCAGCAGTTTTCGGGGTGTCTACAATGAGCAGTTCTTC
>-|TRBD1|TRBV3-1/TRBV3-2|TRBJ1-4
CASRGGPNEKLFF
TGTGCCAGCAGAGGGGGCCCCAATGAAAAACTGTTTTTT
>-|-|TRBV6-2/TRBV6-3|TRBJ1-1
CASSFLQGKPNTEAFF
TGTGCCAGCAGTTTTCTACAGGGCAAGCCGAACACTGAAGCTTTCTTT
>-|-|TRBV14|TRBJ2-3
CASSDYATDTQYF
TGTGCCAGCAGTGACTACGCCACAGATACGCAGTATTTT
>-|TRBD1|TRBV10-3|TRBJ2-1
CAISESRTRGSDEQFF
TGTGCCATCAGTGAGTCAAGGACCAGGGGGTCCGATGAGCAGTTCTTC
>-|-|TRBV3-1/TRBV3-2|TRBJ1-1
CASSQSDRHLEAFF
TGTGCCAGCAGCCAAAGTGACCGTCACCTGGAGGCTTTCTTT
>once|-|TRBV7-9|TRBJ1-5
CASSLERVDQPQHF
TGTGCCAGCAGCTTAGAGAGGGTTGATCAGCCCCAGCATTTT
>-|-|TRBV12-3/TRBV12-4|TRBJ2-3
CASRRGSTDTQYF
TGTGCCAGCAGGCGAGGGTCCACAGATACGCAGTATTTT
>-|TRBD1|TRBV29-1|TRBJ1-2
CSVGLVTGGDGYTF
TGCAGCGTTGGGTTAGTGACAGGGGGAGATGGCTACACCTTC
>-|-|TRBV6-2/TRBV6-3|TRBJ1-1
CASSRTRTAWEAFF
TGTGCCAGCAGTCGAACACGGACAGCCTGGGAAGCTTTCTTT
>once|TRBD2|TRBV10-3|TRBJ2-1
CAISDGTSGMVEQFF
TGTGCCATCAGTGACGGGACTAGCGGGATGGTTGAGCAGTTCTTC
>-|TRBD2|TRBV11-2|TRBJ2-5
CASSLQLAEAQETQYF
TGTGCCAGCAGCCTCCAACTAGCGGAAGCCCAAGAGACCCAGTACTTC
>-|-|TRBV3-1/TRBV3-2|TRBJ2-5
CASSQGSAETQYF
TGTGCCAGCAGCCAAGGTAGCGCCGAGACCCAGTACTTC
>once|-|TRBV20-1|TRBJ1-2
CSASLGTLSGYTF
TGCAGTGCTAGTCTCGGGACTCTGAGTGGCTACACCTTC
>-|TRBD1|TRBV18|TRBJ1-1
CASSPRRGQGWENTEAFF
TGTGCCAGCTCACCTAGAAGGGGACAGGGGTGGGAGAACACTGAAGCTTTCTTT
>-|-|TRBV7-3|TRBJ1-1
CASSLQSSTEAFF
TGTGCCAGCAGCTTACAATCCAGCACTGAAGCTTTCTTT
>-|-|TRBV12-3/TRBV12-4|TRBJ1-5
CASSFPGSQPQHF
TGTGCCAGCAGTTTCCCGGGGTCCCAGCCCCAGCATTTT
>once|-|TRBV7-2|TRBJ2-1
CASSLSPVQGHEQFF
TGTGCCAGCAGCTTGTCCCCGGTTCAGGGCCATGAGCAGTTCTTC
>few|TRBD1|TRBV5-1|TRBJ1-1
CASSWGQGAAGAFF
TGCGCCAGCAGCTGGGGACAGGGGGCGGCGGGGGCTTTCTTT
>-|TRBD1|TRBV6-2/TRBV6-3|TRBJ2-1
CASSRGQGRGEQFF
TGTGCCAGCAGCCGTGGACAGGGTCGGGGGGAGCAGTTCTTC
>-|-|TRBV6-2/TRBV6-3|TRBJ2-3
CASSYASGTDTQYF
TGTGCCAGCAGTTACGCTAGCGGCACAGATACGCAGTATTTT
>-|TRBD1|TRBV5-1|TRBJ1-2
CASSGTGLYGYTF
TGCGCCAGCAGCGGGACAGGCCTCTATGGCTACACCTTC
>-|TRBD1|TRBV11-3|TRBJ1-4
CASRKRTGPNEKLFF
TGTGCCAGCAGGAAACGGACAGGGCCTAATGAAAAACTGTTTTTT
>-|TRBD1|TRBV24-1|TRBJ2-1
CATSDVRDSSYNEQFF
TGTGCCACCAGTGATGTCCGGGACAGTTCCTACAATGAGCAGTTCTTC
>few|-|TRBV13|TRBJ2-5
CASSRELIQETQYF
TGTGCCAGCAGCCGAGAACTGATTCAAGAGACCCAGTACTTC
>once|TRBD1|TRBV2|TRBJ2-1
CASTAPVGTGVNNEQFF
TGTGCCAGCACTGCGCCTGTCGGGACAGGGGTTAACAATGAGCAGTTCTTC
>-|-|TRBV6-5|TRBJ1-5
CASTTFQRGNQPQHF
TGTGCCAGCACAACATTTCAGAGGGGCAATCAGCCCCAGCATTTT
>-|-|TRBV18|TRBJ1-5
CASSPTGPNQPQHF
TGTGCCAGCTCACCAACAGGTCCCAATCAGCCCCAGCATTTT
>-|-|TRBV5-1|TRBJ1-1
CASSGGAERNTEAFF
TGCGCCAGCAGCGGGGGGGCGGAGAGGAACACTGAAGCTTTCTTT
>-|TRBD2|TRBV6-5|TRBJ2-5
CASSYSGTSGQETQYF
TGTGCCAGCAGTTACTCCGGGACTAGCGGCCAAGAGACCCAGTACTTC
>-|-|TRBV12-5|TRBJ1-2
CASGLVGGNYGYTF
TGTGCTAGTGGTTTGGTAGGGGGTAACTATGGCTACACCTTC
>-|TRBD2|TRBV24-1|TRBJ2-1
CATGRELNEQFF
TGTGCCACCGGGAGGGAGCTCAATGAGCAGTTCTTC
>few|-|TRBV30|TRBJ1-2
CAGDEGSYGYTF
TGTGCCGGAGACGAGGGTAGCTATGGCTACACCTTC